The present T cell receptor beta chain was sequenced within a study of T cell repertoires in cytomegalovirus infection (dated by TCRdb to about 2019). In the study overall: Peptide stimulations targeted recently identified HLA-C-restricted CMV epitopes, whose presentation resists viral immunomodulation, together with well-studied HLA-B-restricted epitopes. Donor HLA type was relevant to the analysis, because carriage of CMV infection together with the matching HLA type was indicated by public TCR beta signatures.

Reading the label with the study, this specimen's treatment or condition is: in vitro stimulation with specific CMV peptide epitopes to enrich CMV-specific T cells. A word on this clonotype: Its antigen remains undetermined. No qualities accompany the bases; no much larger clone lies one base away.

TCRdb shows the sequencer as Illumina HiSeq 1500. In TCRdb, the public reads were trimmed at Q25 with fastp and aligned with MiXCR, with productive beta chains retained. Each entry is one CDR3 protein sequence, shown with its most common DNA and genes. The sample table holds about 830,000 distinct CDR3 sequences, of which about 30% were seen once. The top ten hold roughly 12% of the sample. Broad study findings and their caveats: The ex vivo response was dominated by HLA-C-restricted CMV-specific TCR beta clonotypes, which also provided the single most frequent clonotype in two of eight donors. In both this cohort and an independent cohort of 352 donors, the cumulative frequency of public TCR beta family members distinguished carriers of CMV infection plus the relevant HLA type.

CDR1 is given as SGHVS and CDR2 as FQNEAQ, both from the germline V gene. V and J are trimmed by 5 bases and 5 bases, and the gene matches miss 6 bases of the junction. From the cysteine up to the phenylalanine, the CDR3 has a length of 14 residues. Of all the DNA, just the CDR3 is kept, 42 bases in frame from base 1. The V and J genes are TRBV7-8 and TRBJ1-3, with TRBD1 identical over 7 junction bases. The origin of this receptor is a human donor in good health (CMV status not recorded). Some clones in this sample may be carry-over from other donors' samples. The sample was cultured CD8+ T cells from PBMCs, taken from culture after CMV antigen stimulation. In nucleotides, the sequence is TGTGCCAGCAGCCGGACAGGAACCAGAAACACCATATATTTT. Its protein is CASSRTGTRNTIYF.